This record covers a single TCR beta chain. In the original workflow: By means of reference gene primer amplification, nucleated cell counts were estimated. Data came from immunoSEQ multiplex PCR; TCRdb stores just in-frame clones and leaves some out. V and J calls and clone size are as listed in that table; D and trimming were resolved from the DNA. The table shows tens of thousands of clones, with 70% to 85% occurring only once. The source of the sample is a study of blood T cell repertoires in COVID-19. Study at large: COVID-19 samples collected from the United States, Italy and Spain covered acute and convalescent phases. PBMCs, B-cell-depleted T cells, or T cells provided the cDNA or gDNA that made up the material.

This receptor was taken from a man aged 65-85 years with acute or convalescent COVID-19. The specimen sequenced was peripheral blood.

CDR3 bases: TGTGCCAGCAGTTTTTCTCCAGTGAGGGAGATTGGCACCGGGGAGCTGTTTTTT. Amino acids: CASSFSPVREIGTGELFF. J is TRBJ2-2 and V is TRBV27; tentative D call: TRBD2 (5 bases). The V gene's germline CDR1 is MNHEY and CDR2 SMNVEV (reference sequence). This CDR3 region has 18 residues. V lost 3 bases to trimming and J lost 4 bases, with 21 bases between them.